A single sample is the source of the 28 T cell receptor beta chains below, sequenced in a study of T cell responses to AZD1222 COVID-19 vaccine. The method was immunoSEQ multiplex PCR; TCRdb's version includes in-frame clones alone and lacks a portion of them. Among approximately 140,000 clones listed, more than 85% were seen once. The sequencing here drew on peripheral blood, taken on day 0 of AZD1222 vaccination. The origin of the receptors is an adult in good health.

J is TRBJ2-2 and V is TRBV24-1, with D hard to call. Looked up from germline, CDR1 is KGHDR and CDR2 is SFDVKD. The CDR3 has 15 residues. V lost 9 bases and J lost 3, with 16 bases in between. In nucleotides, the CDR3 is TGTGCCACCCCAGTAGTGGGCTTGGACACCGGGGAGCTGTTTTTT. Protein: CATPVVGLDTGELFF.

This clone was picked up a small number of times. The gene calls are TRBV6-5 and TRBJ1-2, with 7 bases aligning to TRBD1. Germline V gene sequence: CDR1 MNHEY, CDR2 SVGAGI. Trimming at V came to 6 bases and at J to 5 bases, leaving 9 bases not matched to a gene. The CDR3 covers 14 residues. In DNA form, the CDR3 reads TGTGCCAGCAGCGCCGACAGGGTGGCTTATGGCTACACCTTC. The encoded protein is CASSADRVAYGYTF.

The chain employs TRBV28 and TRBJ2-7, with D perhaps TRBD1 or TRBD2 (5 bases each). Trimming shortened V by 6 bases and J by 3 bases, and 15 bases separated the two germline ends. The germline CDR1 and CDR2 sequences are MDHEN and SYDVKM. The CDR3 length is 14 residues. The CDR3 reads CASSLRDGVYEQYF. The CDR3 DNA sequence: TGTGCCAGCAGCCTCCGGGACGGAGTCTACGAGCAGTACTTC.

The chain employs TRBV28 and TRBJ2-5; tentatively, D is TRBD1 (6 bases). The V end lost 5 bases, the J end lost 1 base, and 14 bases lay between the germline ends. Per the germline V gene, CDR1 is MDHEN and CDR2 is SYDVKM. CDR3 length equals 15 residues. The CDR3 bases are TGTGCCAGCAGTCCCGACGGACAGATCCAAGAGACCCAGTACTTC. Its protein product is CASSPDGQIQETQYF.

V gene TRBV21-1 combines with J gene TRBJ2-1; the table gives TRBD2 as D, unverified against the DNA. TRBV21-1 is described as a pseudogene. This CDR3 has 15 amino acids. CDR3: CASSNSSVTNNEQFF. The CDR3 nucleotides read TGTGCCAGCAGCAACTCGAGCGTGACGAACAATGAGCAGTTCTTC.

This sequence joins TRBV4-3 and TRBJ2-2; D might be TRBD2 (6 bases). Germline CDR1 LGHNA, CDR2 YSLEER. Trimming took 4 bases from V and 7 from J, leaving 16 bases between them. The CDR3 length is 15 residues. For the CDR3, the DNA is TGCGCCAGCAGCCCCGGGGGTATTGGCCACGGGGAGCTGTTTTTT. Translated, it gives CASSPGGIGHGELFF.

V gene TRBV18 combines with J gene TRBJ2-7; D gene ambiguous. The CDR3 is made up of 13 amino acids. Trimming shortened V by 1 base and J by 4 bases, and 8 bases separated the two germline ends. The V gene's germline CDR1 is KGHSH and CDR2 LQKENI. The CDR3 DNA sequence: TGTGCCAGCTCACCACTTTGGGGATACGAGCAGTACTTC. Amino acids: CASSPLWGYEQYF.

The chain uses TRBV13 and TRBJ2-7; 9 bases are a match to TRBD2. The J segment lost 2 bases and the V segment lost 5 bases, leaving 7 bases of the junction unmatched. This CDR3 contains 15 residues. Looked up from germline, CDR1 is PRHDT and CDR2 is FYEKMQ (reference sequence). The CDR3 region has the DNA TGTGCCAGCAGCACCAGGGGACTAGCAGCCTACGAGCAGTACTTC. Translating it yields CASSTRGLAAYEQYF.

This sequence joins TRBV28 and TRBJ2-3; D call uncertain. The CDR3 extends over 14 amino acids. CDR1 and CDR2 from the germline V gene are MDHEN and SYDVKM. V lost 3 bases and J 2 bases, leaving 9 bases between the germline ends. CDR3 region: CASSFQLNTDTQYF. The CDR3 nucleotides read TGTGCCAGCAGTTTCCAGCTCAACACAGATACGCAGTATTTT.

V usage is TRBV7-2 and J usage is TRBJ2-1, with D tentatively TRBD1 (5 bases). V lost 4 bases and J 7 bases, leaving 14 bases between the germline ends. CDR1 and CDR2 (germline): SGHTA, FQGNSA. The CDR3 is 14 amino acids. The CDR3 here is CASSSNPGLNEQFF. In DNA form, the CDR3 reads TGTGCCAGCAGCTCAAACCCAGGGTTGAATGAGCAGTTCTTC.

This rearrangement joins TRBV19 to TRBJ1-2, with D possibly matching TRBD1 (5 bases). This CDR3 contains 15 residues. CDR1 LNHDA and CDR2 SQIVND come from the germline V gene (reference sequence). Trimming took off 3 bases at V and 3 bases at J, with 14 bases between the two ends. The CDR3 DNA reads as TGTGCCAGTAGTATCACCGCAGGAGGGGACTATGGCTACACCTTC. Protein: CASSITAGGDYGYTF.

Written as DNA, the CDR3 is TGTGCCAGCAGGATGACAGGGGGTTTTAACAGGAACACTGAAGCTTTCTTT. It specifies CASRMTGGFNRNTEAFF. The chain couples TRBV28 to TRBJ1-1; 9 bases line up with TRBD1. The CDR3 length is 17 residues. Germline values: CDR1 MDHEN, CDR2 SYDVKM. Trimming took 6 bases from V and 1 from J; bases not matched to a gene: 12.

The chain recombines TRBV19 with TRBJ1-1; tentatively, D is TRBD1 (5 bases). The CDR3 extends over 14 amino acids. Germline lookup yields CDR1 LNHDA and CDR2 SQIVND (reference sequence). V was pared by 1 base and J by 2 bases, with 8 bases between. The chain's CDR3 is CASSIARGNTEAFF. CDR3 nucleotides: TGTGCCAGTAGTATAGCGAGGGGTAACACTGAAGCTTTCTTT.

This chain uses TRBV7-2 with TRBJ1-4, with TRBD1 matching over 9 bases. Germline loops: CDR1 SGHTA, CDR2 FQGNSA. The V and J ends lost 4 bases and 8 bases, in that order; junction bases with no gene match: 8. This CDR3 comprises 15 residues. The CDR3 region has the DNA TGTGCCAGCAGCTCGAGGACAGGGGTTTTCGAAAAACTGTTTTTT. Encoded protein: CASSSRTGVFEKLFF.

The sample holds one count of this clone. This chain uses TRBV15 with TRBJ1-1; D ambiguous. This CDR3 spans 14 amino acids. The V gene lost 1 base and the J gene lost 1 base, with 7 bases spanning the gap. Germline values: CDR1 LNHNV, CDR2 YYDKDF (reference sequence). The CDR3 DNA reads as TGTGCCACCAGCAGAGTTGGTGGGAACACTGAAGCTTTCTTT. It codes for CATSRVGGNTEAFF.

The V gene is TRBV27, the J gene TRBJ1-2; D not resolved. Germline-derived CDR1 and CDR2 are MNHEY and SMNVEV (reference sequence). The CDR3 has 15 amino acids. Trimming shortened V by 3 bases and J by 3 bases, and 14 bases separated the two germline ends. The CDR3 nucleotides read TGTGCCAGCAGTTTTACCCCGGGAGTTCACTATGGCTACACCTTC. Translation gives CASSFTPGVHYGYTF.

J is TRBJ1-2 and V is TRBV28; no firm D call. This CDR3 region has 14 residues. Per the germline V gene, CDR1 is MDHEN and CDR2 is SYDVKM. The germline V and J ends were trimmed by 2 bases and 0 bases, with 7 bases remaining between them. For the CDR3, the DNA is TGTGCCAGCAGTTTAGTACAGTCTAACTATGGCTACACCTTC. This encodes CASSLVQSNYGYTF.

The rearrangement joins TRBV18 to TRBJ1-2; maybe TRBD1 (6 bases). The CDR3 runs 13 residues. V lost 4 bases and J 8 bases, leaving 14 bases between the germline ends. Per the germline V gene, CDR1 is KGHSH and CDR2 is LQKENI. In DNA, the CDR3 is TGTGCCAGCTCACTTACGGACAGCCGCGGCTACACCTTC. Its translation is CASSLTDSRGYTF.

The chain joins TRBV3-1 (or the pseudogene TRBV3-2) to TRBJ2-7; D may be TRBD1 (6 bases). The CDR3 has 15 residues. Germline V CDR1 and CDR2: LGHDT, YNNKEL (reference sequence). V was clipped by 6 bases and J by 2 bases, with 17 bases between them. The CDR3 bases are TGTGCCAGCAGTTGGGGCAGGGGTTCCACCTACGAGCAGTACTTC. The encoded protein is CASSWGRGSTYEQYF.

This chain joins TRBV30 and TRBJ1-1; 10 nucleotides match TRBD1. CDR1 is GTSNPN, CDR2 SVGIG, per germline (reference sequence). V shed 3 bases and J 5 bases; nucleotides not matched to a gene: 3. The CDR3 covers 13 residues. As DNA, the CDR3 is TGTGCCTGGAGCCGGACAGGGGGGACTGAAGCTTTCTTT. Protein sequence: CAWSRTGGTEAFF.

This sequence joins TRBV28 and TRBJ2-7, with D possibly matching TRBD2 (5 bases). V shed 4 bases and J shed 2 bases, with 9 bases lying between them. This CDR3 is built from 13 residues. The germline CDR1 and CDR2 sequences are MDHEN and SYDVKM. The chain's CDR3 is CASSSGLTYEQYF. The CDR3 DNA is TGTGCCAGCAGTTCCGGACTGACCTACGAGCAGTACTTC.

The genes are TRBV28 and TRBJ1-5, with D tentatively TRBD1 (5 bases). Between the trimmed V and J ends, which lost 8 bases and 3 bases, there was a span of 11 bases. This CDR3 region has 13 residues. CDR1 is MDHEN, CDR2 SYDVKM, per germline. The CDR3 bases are TGTGCCAGCCAGCGGGACCACAATCAGCCCCAGCATTTT. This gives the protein CASQRDHNQPQHF. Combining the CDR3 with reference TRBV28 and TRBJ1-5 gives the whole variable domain DVKVTQSSRYLVKRTGEKVFLECVQDMDHENMFWYRQDPGLGLRLIYFSYDVKMKEKGDIPEGYSVSREKKERFSLILESASTNQTSMYLCASQRDHNQPQHFGDGTRLSIL.

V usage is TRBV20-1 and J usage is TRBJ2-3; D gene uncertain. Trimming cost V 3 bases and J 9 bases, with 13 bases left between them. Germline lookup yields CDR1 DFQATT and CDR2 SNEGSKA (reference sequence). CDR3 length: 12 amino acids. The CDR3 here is CSASPRVATQYF. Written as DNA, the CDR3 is TGCAGTGCTAGTCCTCGAGTGGCGACGCAGTATTTT.

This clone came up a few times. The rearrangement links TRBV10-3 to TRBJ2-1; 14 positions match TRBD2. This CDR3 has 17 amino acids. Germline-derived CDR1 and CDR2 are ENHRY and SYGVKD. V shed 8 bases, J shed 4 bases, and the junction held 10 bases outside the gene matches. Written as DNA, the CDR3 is TGTGCCATCGGCGCCGGGACTAGCGGGAGAGGGTACAATGAGCAGTTCTTC. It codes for CAIGAGTSGRGYNEQFF.

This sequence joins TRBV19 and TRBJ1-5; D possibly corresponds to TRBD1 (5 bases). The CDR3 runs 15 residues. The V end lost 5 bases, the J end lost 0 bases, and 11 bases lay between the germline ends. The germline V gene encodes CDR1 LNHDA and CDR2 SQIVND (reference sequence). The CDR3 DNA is TGTGCCAGTAGTCCCCGGGGCAGTAGCAATCAGCCCCAGCATTTT. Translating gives CASSPRGSSNQPQHF.

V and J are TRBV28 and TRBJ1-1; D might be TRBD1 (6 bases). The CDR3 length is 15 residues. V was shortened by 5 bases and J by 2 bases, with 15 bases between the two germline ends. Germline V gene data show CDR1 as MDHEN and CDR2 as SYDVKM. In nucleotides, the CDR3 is TGTGCCAGCAGTCTGCACAGGGAGCTAAACACTGAAGCTTTCTTT. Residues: CASSLHRELNTEAFF.

The DNA for the CDR3 is TGCAGTGCTAGTCGGATCACATCCTACGAGCAGTACTTC. This gives the protein CSASRITSYEQYF. The chain has TRBV20-1 and TRBJ2-7, with D uncertain. From germline, CDR1 is DFQATT and CDR2 SNEGSKA (reference sequence). There are 13 residues in the CDR3. V lost 3 bases to trimming and J lost 1 base, with 10 bases between them.

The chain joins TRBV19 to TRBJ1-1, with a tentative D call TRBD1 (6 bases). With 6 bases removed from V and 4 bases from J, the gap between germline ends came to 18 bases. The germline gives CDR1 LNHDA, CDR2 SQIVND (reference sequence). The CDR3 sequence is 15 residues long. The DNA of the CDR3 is TGTGCCAGTAGCCGGCTAGGGGGGGAGGGCACTGAAGCTTTCTTT. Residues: CASSRLGGEGTEAFF. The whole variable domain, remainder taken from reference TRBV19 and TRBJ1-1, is DGGITQSPKYLFRKEGQNVTLSCEQNLNHDAMYWYRQDPGQGLRLIYYSQIVNDFQKGDIAEGYSVSREKKESFPLTVTSAQKNPTAFYLCASSRLGGEGTEAFFGQGTRLTVV.